This TCR beta chain was documented in a study of coeliac disease. Overall study: Disease groups: newly diagnosed active, refractory type I, gluten-free-diet controlled.

The study, taken as a whole, reports: Few TRB amino acid sequences were shared between samples; most were unique. Lower clonality than controls marked TRB and TRG repertoires from active celiac intraepithelial and lamina propria samples.

For this clone: The antigen is undetermined.

Here immunoSEQ multiplex PCR was the method, and the copy in TCRdb shows in-frame clones only, minus some. The sample records about 4,000 clones, 66% being singletons. This CDR3 has 17 residues. V lost 3 bases to trimming and J lost 1 base; unmatched junction nucleotides: 4. Per germline, CDR1 SGHTA and CDR2 FQGTGA. Sequenced sample: intraepithelial lymphocytes from the gut. The TCR comes from a woman in her late teens or twenties with active celiac disease. The rearrangement uses TRBV7-3 and TRBJ2-2; 11 bases align to TRBD2. CDR3 bases: TGTGCCAGCAGCTTGGACCTAGCGGGGGGGAACACCGGGGAGCTGTTTTTT. Amino acids: CASSLDLAGGNTGELFF.